These T cell receptor beta chains were read from a single sample in a study of blood T cell repertoires in COVID-19. Sequenced by immunoSEQ multiplex PCR; TCRdb stores in-frame clones only, minus some. The table lists roughly 110,000 clones, about 88% of them singletons. Sample: peripheral blood. Receptors originate from a woman in her seventies who had recovered from COVID-19. CDR3s include the opening cysteine and the closing phenylalanine or tryptophan. The D gene is left open where the match is weak. Only part of the rows carry a size: once, few, many, or a class if the clone is expanded.

>.|.|TRBJ2-3|TRBV6-5
CASSYTPFAGDTQYF
TGTGCCAGCAGTTACACCCCCTTCGCGGGAGATACGCAGTATTTT
>.|.|TRBJ1-1|TRBV19
CASSIRGNTEAFF
TGTGCCAGTAGTATTAGGGGGAACACTGAAGCTTTCTTT
>once|TRBD1|TRBJ1-2|TRBV18
CASSPSGQGEGYTF
TGTGCCAGCTCACCCTCGGGACAGGGTGAGGGCTACACCTTC
>.|TRBD1|TRBJ2-7|TRBV27
CASGGPGGLYEQYF
TGTGCCAGCGGGGGCCCAGGGGGCCTCTACGAGCAGTACTTC
>.|.|TRBJ1-5|TRBV18
CASSPARNQPQHF
TGTGCCAGCTCACCGGCGCGGAATCAGCCCCAGCATTTT
>.|.|TRBJ1-1|TRBV7-6
CASSLAGGEAFF
TGTGCCAGCAGCTTAGCGGGAGGAGAGGCTTTCTTT
>.|.|TRBJ1-5|TRBV3-1/TRBV3-2
CASSQVQGNQPQHF
TGTGCCAGCAGCCAAGTACAGGGCAATCAGCCCCAGCATTTT
>few|.|TRBJ1-1|TRBV6-6
CASSRRGGSNTEAFF
TGTGCCAGCAGCCGGAGGGGTGGATCGAACACTGAAGCTTTCTTT
>.|.|TRBJ1-5|TRBV21-1
CASSKIWETGVSYSNQPQHF
TGTGCCAGCAGCAAAATTTGGGAGACAGGGGTGTCATATAGCAATCAGCCCCAGCATTTT
>.|.|TRBJ2-3|TRBV29-1
CSINEATDTQYF
TGCAGCATCAATGAGGCTACAGATACGCAGTATTTT
>.|.|TRBJ1-1|TRBV6-5
CASSNGWGDTEAFF
TGTGCCAGCAGCAATGGGTGGGGGGACACTGAAGCTTTCTTT
>.|.|TRBJ2-3|TRBV5-1
CASSLSQGYFWRTDTQYF
TGCGCCAGCAGCTTGAGCCAGGGATATTTTTGGCGCACAGATACGCAGTATTTT
>.|TRBD1|TRBJ2-3|TRBV7-9
CASSRLLPGQGTTQYF
TGTGCCAGCAGCCGCCTCTTACCGGGACAGGGGACTACGCAGTATTTT
>.|TRBD1|TRBJ1-1|TRBV18
CASSPAGGNTEAFF
TGTGCCAGCTCACCAGCAGGGGGGAACACTGAAGCTTTCTTT
>.|.|TRBJ2-2|TRBV10-3
CAISEATDTGELFF
TGTGCCATCAGTGAGGCCACTGACACCGGGGAGCTGTTTTTT
>.|.|TRBJ2-2|TRBV5-1
CASSLNRPPTGELFF
TGCGCCAGCAGCTTAAACAGGCCCCCTACCGGGGAGCTGTTTTTT
>.|.|TRBJ2-7|TRBV10-3
CAISPRGAYEQYF
TGTGCCATCAGTCCCCGGGGAGCCTACGAGCAGTACTTC